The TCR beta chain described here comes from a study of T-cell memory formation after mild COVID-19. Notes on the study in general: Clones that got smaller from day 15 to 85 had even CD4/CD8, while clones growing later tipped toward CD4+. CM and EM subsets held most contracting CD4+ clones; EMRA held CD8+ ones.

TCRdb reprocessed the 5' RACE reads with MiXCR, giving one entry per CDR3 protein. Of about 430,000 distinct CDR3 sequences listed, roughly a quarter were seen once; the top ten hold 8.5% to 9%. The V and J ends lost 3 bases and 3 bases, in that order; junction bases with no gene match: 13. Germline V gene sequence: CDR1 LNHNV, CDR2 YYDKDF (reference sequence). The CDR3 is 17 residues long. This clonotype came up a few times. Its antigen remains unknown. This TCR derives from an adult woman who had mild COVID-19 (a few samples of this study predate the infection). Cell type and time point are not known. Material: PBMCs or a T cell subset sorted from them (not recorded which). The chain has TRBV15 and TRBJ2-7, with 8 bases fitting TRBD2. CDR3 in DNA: TGTGCCACCAGCAGTGGCAATACGGGAGGGGCTTACTACGAGCAGTACTTC. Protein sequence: CATSSGNTGGAYYEQYF.